This entry is about one TCR beta chain. This clone was counted between two and nine times. Its antigen remains unidentified. No base quality information exists; no much larger clone differs at one position. This entry is derived from a study of T cell responses to AZD1222 COVID-19 vaccine (dated by TCRdb to the early 2020s). For the wider study: TCR sequencing covered 230 or so trial participants: 207 given two doses of AZD1222 and 26 given two doses of MenACWY control vaccine. Enrollment into the trials was organized by age into subgroups of 18-55, 56-69 and 70-plus years, and those subgroups contained roughly 150, 30 and 60 TCR-sequenced participants, respectively.

The CDR3 regions of human TCRbeta chains were analyzed by immunosequencing. Under the source paper's analysis protocol: TCRs in the repertoires were matched against a reference library of SARS-CoV-2-specific TCRs that had been generated with the MIRA antigen-specificity platform. Breadth was defined as the fraction of unique TCRs that were SARS-CoV-2-associated. Depth was defined as the fraction of total T cells that were SARS-CoV-2-associated. Using the MIRA data, each spike-specific TCR was mapped to the spike region that the TCR reacts to and placed in a CD4 or CD8 class. Log10-transformed breadth and depth values were compared by one-way ANOVA with Sidak's multiple comparisons tests. TCRdb obtained this table from immuneACCESS and retained in-frame rearrangements with V and J assigned. These tables miss some clones; where compared with another copy, unresolved V genes account for less than half of the shortfall, and the remainder is unexplained. The V and J calls and clone size are taken from that table; D and trimming were inferred from the DNA. Within this sample are roughly 150,000 clones, with 87% of them counted one time only. Jointly, the top ten make up around 0.99% of the sample.

The germline V gene sets CDR1 to LGHNA and CDR2 to YSLEER. The CDR3 contains 15 residues, cysteine and phenylalanine counted. Just the 45-base CDR3 DNA is kept, in frame starting at base 1. Trimming at the junction amounts to 0 bases on V and 0 bases on J, and the germline ends lie 9 bases apart. On the study overall, not on this receptor specifically: After two AZD1222 doses, spike-specific TCR breadth and depth were significantly higher than at day 0 and than in MenACWY recipients. The 56-69-year group was small, and its depth increase did not reach significance, likely because of low power. Participants were mostly white British and included more females than males, and it was suggested by the authors that clonal diversity may have been underestimated. Because no day 14 peak-response samples were available, the repertoires could be characterized only after the peak T cell response. Conclusions about previously exposed vaccinees are limited, since just five to seven AZD1222 recipients were seropositive for SARS-CoV-2 at baseline. Nearly half of unique spike-specific TCRs reportedly recognized epitopes outside regions mutated in the B.1.351 and B.1.1.7 variants. The vaccine-associated CD4 TCRs covered the entire spike protein, and the dominant responses fell in regions 160-218 and 743-854.

The meaning of the sample's time point label: about 28 days (+/-7) after the second vaccine dose. AZD1222 recipients given second doses at about 4 weeks or at about 12 weeks were pooled, since spike-specific TCR depth and breadth were not found to differ between the two schedules. The vaccinee samples were drawn from two UK trials, COV001 and COV002, one of which was a single-blind randomized controlled phase 2/3 trial testing AZD1222 (ChAdOx1 nCoV-19) in healthy adults. Trial participant PBMC samples were collected at day 0 and day 28 after the second dose for TCRbeta chain sequencing. The receptor chain draws on TRBV4-3 and TRBJ2-7, with no confidently assigned D gene. This receptor was obtained from an adult who received the AZD1222 COVID-19 vaccine. The starting material was peripheral blood, obtained 28 days after the second AZD1222 dose. The DNA reads as follows: TGCGCCAGCAGCCAAGATCGTGCAGCCTCCTACGAGCAGTACTTC. Its translation reads: CASSQDRAASYEQYF.